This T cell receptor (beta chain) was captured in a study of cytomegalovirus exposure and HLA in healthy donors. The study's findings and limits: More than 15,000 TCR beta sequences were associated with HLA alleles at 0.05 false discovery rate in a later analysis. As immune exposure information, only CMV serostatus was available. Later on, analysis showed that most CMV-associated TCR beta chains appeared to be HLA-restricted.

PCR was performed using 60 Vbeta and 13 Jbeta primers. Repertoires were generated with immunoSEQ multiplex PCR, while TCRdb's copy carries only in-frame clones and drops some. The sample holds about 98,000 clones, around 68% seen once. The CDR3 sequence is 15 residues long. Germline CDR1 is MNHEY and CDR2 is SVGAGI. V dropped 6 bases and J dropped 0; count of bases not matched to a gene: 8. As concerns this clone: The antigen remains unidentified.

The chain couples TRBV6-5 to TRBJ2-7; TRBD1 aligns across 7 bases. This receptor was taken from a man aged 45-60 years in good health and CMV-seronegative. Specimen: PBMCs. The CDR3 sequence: CASSGTGESSYEQYF. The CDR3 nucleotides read TGTGCCAGCAGCGGTACAGGGGAAAGCTCCTACGAGCAGTACTTC.